The source of this TCR beta chain is a study of blood T cells in healthy people across ages. This clonotype was detected a few times. Its antigen is not known. Germline V gene sequence: CDR1 LNHNV, CDR2 YYDKDF (reference sequence). This CDR3 is built from 14 residues. V lost 3 bases to trimming and J lost 5 bases; unmatched junction nucleotides: 4. The study, taken as a whole, reports: While age rose, TCR beta diversity per million T cells dropped in a roughly linear way.

Then a second PCR, running roughly 6 to 11 cycles, was carried out with a sample-barcoded 5' primer and a J-beta primer mix. TCRdb independently ran MiXCR on the 5' RACE reads; one entry per CDR3 protein. The sample gives over 500,000 distinct CDR3 sequences, around 50% of which show up once; about 13% is in the top ten. This receptor was taken from a woman aged 80 or over in good health. The sequenced sample was blood. The chain recombines TRBV15 with TRBJ1-3, with 7 bases aligning to TRBD1. The CDR3: CATSSWDSRNTIYF. The CDR3 coding sequence is TGTGCCACCAGCAGCTGGGACAGCAGAAACACCATATATTTT.